The 8 T cell receptor beta chains below come from one sample, sequenced in a study of blood T cell repertoires in COVID-19. The method was immunoSEQ multiplex PCR; TCRdb's version includes in-frame clones alone and lacks a portion of them. Of 200,000 to 250,000 clones detected, 85% to 90% appear once; the ten largest clones hold roughly 2.6%. The sequenced sample was peripheral blood. The receptor set was obtained from a woman in her sixties or seventies with acute or convalescent COVID-19.

The CDR3 loop is CASSYTDRVVHEQFF. CDR3 nucleotide sequence: TGTGCCAGCAGTTATACAGACAGGGTGGTGCATGAGCAGTTCTTC. This chain connects TRBV6-5 to TRBJ2-1; 7 bases fit TRBD1. Germline assignment: CDR1 MNHEY and CDR2 SVGAGI. The CDR3 runs to 15 residues. The ends lost 3 bases at V and 8 bases at J; junction bases unmatched: 10.

This clone appeared once. Relative to the germline gene, one junction end is altered; a read error may explain this. The V gene is TRBV11-2, the J gene TRBJ2-7; 7 nucleotides line up with TRBD2. The length of the CDR3 is 15 residues. Germline CDR1 reads SGHAT; CDR2 reads FQNNGV. The CDR3 loop is CASSSLVGGRGIHRF. CDR3 in DNA: TGTGCCAGCAGCTCCCTGGTTGGCGGGAGAGGGATTCATCGCTTC.

The rearrangement joins TRBV19 to TRBJ2-7; the match to TRBD1 covers 7 bases. Trimming removed 5 bases from V and 6 bases from J; junction bases left unmatched: 10. CDR3 length: 14 amino acids. The germline gives CDR1 LNHDA, CDR2 SQIVND (reference sequence). CDR3 nucleotides: TGTGCCAGTAGTCAGACAGGGAGCCCGGGCGAGCAGTACTTC. The encoded protein is CASSQTGSPGEQYF.

This chain uses TRBV5-1 with TRBJ2-1, with 7 nucleotides matching TRBD1. The V gene end was trimmed by 2 bases and the J gene end by 7 bases; junction bases not matched to a gene: 9. There are 15 residues in the CDR3. Germline CDR1 is SGHRS and CDR2 is YFSETQ. For the CDR3, the DNA is TGCGCCAGCAGCTTTGATCGACAGGGTAGTAATGAGCAGTTCTTC. This sequence encodes CASSFDRQGSNEQFF.

V and J are TRBV10-2 and TRBJ2-3; possible D gene TRBD1, 6 bases. With 2 bases removed from V and 0 bases from J, the gap between germline ends came to 12 bases. The CDR3 loop spans 16 amino acids. Germline CDR1 and CDR2: WSHSY and SAAADI. In DNA, the CDR3 is TGCGCCAGCAGTGAGCCAGGGGCCCCTAGCACAGATACGCAGTATTTT. Its protein product is CASSEPGAPSTDTQYF.

The rearrangement links TRBV2 to TRBJ1-5; 10 bases align to TRBD1. Germline loops: CDR1 SNHLY, CDR2 FYNNEI. V was pared by 4 bases and J by 5 bases, with 2 bases of the junction left unmatched. The length of the CDR3 is 14 residues. The CDR3 spells CASSGQGADQPQHF. For the CDR3, the DNA is TGTGCCAGCAGTGGACAGGGGGCGGATCAGCCCCAGCATTTT.

This chain uses TRBV6-5 with TRBJ2-1, with a tentative D call TRBD2 (7 bases). Germline V CDR1 and CDR2: MNHEY, SVGAGI. The CDR3 is made up of 14 amino acids. V was pared by 7 bases and J by 7 bases, with 17 bases between. The CDR3 sequence: CASKLSGEGNEQFF. CDR3 DNA: TGTGCCAGCAAATTATCAGGGGAGGGAAATGAGCAGTTCTTC.

The chain carries TRBV6-5 and TRBJ2-2, with 8 nucleotides matching TRBD1. Per germline, CDR1 MNHEY and CDR2 SVGAGI. Losses at the gene ends were 6 bases for V and 4 bases for J; bases not matched to a gene: 7. The CDR3 spans 15 residues. CDR3 bases: TGTGCCAGCAGGCCGGACAGGGTGGCCACCGGGGAGCTGTTTTTT. It translates to CASRPDRVATGELFF.